These 3 T cell receptor beta chains were all obtained from the same sample, sequenced in a study of breast tumors, draining lymph nodes, adjacent tissues. TCRdb re-called the multiplex PCR reads through MiXCR, storing one row per CDR3 protein. This sample has 290,000 or so distinct CDR3 sequences, with about 30% found just once. Axillary draining lymph nodes of breast cancer patients supplied the node samples. Sequences were obtained from axillary lymph node tissue. Source of these receptors: a female donor with breast cancer. Some clones in this sample may be carry-over from other donors' samples.

This clonotype was seen repeatedly, ten times or more. J is TRBJ2-3 and V is TRBV30; unclear D gene. The length of the CDR3 is 13 residues. V lost 1 base and J lost 1, with 6 bases in between. From germline, CDR1 is GTSNPN and CDR2 SVGIG (reference sequence). CDR3 in amino acids: CAWSAKGTDTQYF. The CDR3 bases are TGTGCCTGGAGTGCCAAGGGCACAGATACGCAGTATTTT.

Comments on this clonotype: This may be a read error: a much more frequent sequence differs by one nucleotide. This chain connects TRBV7-2 to TRBJ2-5; 13 nucleotides match TRBD2. From germline, CDR1 is SGHTA and CDR2 FQGNSA. CDR3 length equals 18 residues. The CDR3, as DNA: TGCGCCAGCAGCTTTGGACTAGCGGGAGCCGGGCGGGGGGAGACCCAGTGCTTC. Its translation: CASSFGLAGAGRGETQCF.

The sample holds many counts of this clonotype. The rearrangement joins TRBV13 to TRBJ1-4, with a weak D call TRBD1 (5 bases). With 3 bases removed from V and 4 bases from J, the gap between germline ends came to 12 bases. The CDR3 spans 15 residues. Germline V gene sequence: CDR1 PRHDT, CDR2 FYEKMQ (reference sequence). CDR3 protein: CASSLRPGLNEKLFF. The CDR3 DNA sequence: TGTGCCAGCAGCTTGAGGCCAGGGCTTAATGAAAAACTGTTTTTT.